The 8 T cell receptor beta chains below all came from one sample that was sequenced in a study of cytomegalovirus exposure and HLA in healthy donors. Repertoires were generated with immunoSEQ multiplex PCR, while TCRdb's copy carries only in-frame clones and drops some. The repertoire holds 200,000 or so clones, with roughly 84% as singletons. The sample comprised PBMCs. These receptors were collected from a man aged 18 to 30 in good health and CMV-seropositive.

At least ten counts were recorded for this clone. The chain has TRBV19 and TRBJ2-7, with 8 positions matching TRBD2. CDR1 is LNHDA and CDR2 is SQIVND in the germline V gene (reference sequence). The CDR3 totals 13 residues. After removal of 10 bases from V and 3 bases from J, the junction contained 8 bases not matched to a gene. CDR3 DNA sequence: TGTGCCACCACTTTTGCGGGAGGCTACGAGCAGTACTTC. It codes for CATTFAGGYEQYF. Full variable domain (rest looked up from reference TRBV19 and TRBJ2-7): DGGITQSPKYLFRKEGQNVTLSCEQNLNHDAMYWYRQDPGQGLRLIYYSQIVNDFQKGDIAEGYSVSREKKESFPLTVTSAQKNPTAFYLCATTFAGGYEQYFGPGTRLTVT.

The chain recombines TRBV28 with TRBJ2-7; TRBD1 matches at 10 bases. CDR1 is MDHEN, CDR2 SYDVKM, per germline. V lost 4 bases, J lost 5 bases, and 11 bases stayed unmatched. This CDR3 is built from 16 residues. The CDR3: CASSSPPGTGDHEQYF. In nucleotides, the CDR3 is TGTGCCAGCAGTTCCCCCCCCGGGACAGGGGACCACGAGCAGTACTTC.

This clone was seen just once. V gene TRBV23-1 combines with J gene TRBJ2-7; a possible D gene is TRBD2 (7 bases). TRBV23-1 is flagged as an ORF with uncertain function. V dropped 7 bases and J dropped 4 bases, with 26 bases sitting between them. CDR3 length: 17 residues. The chain's CDR3 is CASTPRGVAGVLYEQYF. CDR3 sequence (DNA): TGCGCCAGCACGCCGAGGGGGGTGGCGGGAGTTTTGTACGAGCAGTACTTC.

Worth noting for this clone: Other nucleotide sequences from this sample produce the same CDR3. The chain joins TRBV6-5 to TRBJ1-2; a weak D match, TRBD1 (6 bases). The V gene lost 0 bases and the J gene lost 2 bases, with 7 bases spanning the gap. Germline CDR1 reads MNHEY; CDR2 reads SVGAGI. The CDR3 consists of 14 residues. CDR3 in DNA: TGTGCCAGCAGTTACTCAACAGGGAACTATGGCTACACCTTC. Residues: CASSYSTGNYGYTF.

This sequence joins TRBV28 and TRBJ1-2; 8 bases line up with TRBD1. V dropped 4 bases and J dropped 4; count of bases not matched to a gene: 5. This CDR3 contains 14 residues. Germline loops: CDR1 MDHEN, CDR2 SYDVKM. CDR3 residues: CASSSPGTGYGYTF. Written as DNA, the CDR3 is TGTGCCAGCAGTTCCCCCGGGACAGGCTATGGCTACACCTTC.

CDR3 nucleotides: TGTGCCAGCACTCGTCGCACCGGGGAGCTGTTTTTT. Its translation is CASTRRTGELFF. This rearrangement joins TRBV28 to TRBJ2-2; no clear D gene. The germline V gene encodes CDR1 MDHEN and CDR2 SYDVKM. The CDR3 length is 12 residues. The V gene lost 7 bases and the J gene lost 4 bases, with 7 bases spanning the gap.

The chain couples TRBV18 to TRBJ2-2; the match to TRBD1 covers 9 bases. This CDR3 region has 16 residues. The ends lost 3 bases at V and 6 bases at J; junction bases unmatched: 8. Per germline, CDR1 KGHSH and CDR2 LQKENI. CDR3 region: CASSPPDRGGSGELFF. The CDR3, as DNA: TGTGCCAGCTCACCGCCGGACAGGGGAGGATCCGGGGAGCTGTTTTTT.

The CDR3 nucleotides read TGTGCCACCAGCAGAGTGGCAGGGGATGGGGACGAGCAGTACTTC. It translates to CATSRVAGDGDEQYF. J is TRBJ2-7 and V is TRBV15; D possibly corresponds to TRBD1 (6 bases). CDR3 length: 15 amino acids. Per the germline V gene, CDR1 is LNHNV and CDR2 is YYDKDF (reference sequence). Trimming removed 1 base from V and 5 bases from J, with 15 bases in between.